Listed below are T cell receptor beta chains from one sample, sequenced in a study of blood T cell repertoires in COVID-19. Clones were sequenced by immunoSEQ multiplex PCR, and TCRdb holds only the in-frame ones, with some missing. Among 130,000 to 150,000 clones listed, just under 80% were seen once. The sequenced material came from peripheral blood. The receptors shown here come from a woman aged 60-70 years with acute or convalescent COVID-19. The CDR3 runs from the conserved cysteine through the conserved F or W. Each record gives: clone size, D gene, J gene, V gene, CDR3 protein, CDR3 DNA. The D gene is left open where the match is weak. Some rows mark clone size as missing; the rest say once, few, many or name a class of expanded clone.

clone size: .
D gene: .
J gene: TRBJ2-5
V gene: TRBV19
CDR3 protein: CASSIRGIETQYF
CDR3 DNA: TGTGCCAGTAGTATACGGGGGATTGAGACCCAGTACTTC

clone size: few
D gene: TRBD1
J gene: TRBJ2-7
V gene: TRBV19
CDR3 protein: CASSFNRGDEQYF
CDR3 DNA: TGTGCCAGTAGTTTCAACAGGGGAGACGAGCAGTACTTC

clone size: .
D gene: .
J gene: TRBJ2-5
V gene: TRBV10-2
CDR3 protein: CASSGLTFKETQYF
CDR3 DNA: TGCGCCAGCAGCGGACTCACCTTTAAAGAGACCCAGTACTTC

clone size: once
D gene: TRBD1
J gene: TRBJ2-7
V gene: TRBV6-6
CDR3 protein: CASSHRGTHEQYF
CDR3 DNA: TGTGCCAGCAGCCACAGGGGGACCCACGAGCAGTACTTC

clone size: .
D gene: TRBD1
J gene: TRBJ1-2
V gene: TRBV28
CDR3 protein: CASREGTGTNYGYTF
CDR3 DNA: TGTGCCAGCAGGGAAGGGACAGGCACTAACTATGGCTACACCTTC

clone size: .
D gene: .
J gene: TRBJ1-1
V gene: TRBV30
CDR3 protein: CAWSFAVMNTEAFF
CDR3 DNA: TGTGCCTGGAGCTTCGCGGTAATGAACACTGAAGCTTTCTTT

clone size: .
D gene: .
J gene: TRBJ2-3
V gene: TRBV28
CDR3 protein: CASRGGGPAQYF
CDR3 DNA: TGTGCCAGCAGGGGGGGTGGGCCAGCGCAGTATTTT

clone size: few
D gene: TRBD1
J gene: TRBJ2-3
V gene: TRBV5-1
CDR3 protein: CASSPDRALYF
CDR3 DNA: TGCGCCAGCAGCCCGGACAGGGCGCTGTATTTT

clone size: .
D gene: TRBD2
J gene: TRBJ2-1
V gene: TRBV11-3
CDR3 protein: CASSLDLGGSSYNEQFF
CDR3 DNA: TGTGCCAGCAGCTTAGATTTGGGCGGGAGCTCCTACAATGAGCAGTTCTTC

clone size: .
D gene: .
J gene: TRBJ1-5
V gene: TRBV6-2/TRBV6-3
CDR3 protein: CASSYGAASNQPQHF
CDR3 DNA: TGTGCCAGCAGTTACGGGGCAGCCTCCAATCAGCCCCAGCATTTT

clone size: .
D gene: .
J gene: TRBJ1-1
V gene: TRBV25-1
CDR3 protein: CASSEYGGTEAFF
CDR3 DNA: TGTGCCAGCAGTGAATACGGGGGCACTGAAGCTTTCTTT

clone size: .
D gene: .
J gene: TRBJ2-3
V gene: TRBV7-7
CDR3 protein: CASSSLPGDTQYF
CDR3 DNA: TGTGCTAGCAGCTCTCTTCCGGGAGATACGCAGTATTTT

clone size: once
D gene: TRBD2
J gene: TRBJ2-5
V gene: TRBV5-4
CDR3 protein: CASSPGGGPRETQYF
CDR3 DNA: TGTGCCAGCAGCCCCGGGGGAGGGCCTCGGGAGACCCAGTACTTC

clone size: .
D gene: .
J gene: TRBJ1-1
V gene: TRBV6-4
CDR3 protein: CASSERGHTEAFF
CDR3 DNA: TGTGCCAGCAGTGAAAGAGGGCACACTGAAGCTTTCTTT

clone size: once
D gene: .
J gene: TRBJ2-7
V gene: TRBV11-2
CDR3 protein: CAWRGGAGEQYF
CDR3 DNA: TGTGCCTGGAGAGGGGGGGCGGGCGAGCAGTACTTC

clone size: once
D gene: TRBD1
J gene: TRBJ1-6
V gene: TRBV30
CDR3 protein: CAWSPTDRARPLHF
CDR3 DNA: TGTGCCTGGAGTCCGACAGACAGGGCGAGGCCCCTCCACTTT

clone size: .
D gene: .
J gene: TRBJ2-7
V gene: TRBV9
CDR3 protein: CASSPDSSYEQYF
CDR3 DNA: TGTGCCAGCAGCCCAGACAGCTCCTACGAGCAGTACTTC

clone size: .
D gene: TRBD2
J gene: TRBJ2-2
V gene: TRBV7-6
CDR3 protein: CACGEREDRGELFF
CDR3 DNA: TGTGCCTGCGGCGAGCGGGAGGATCGCGGGGAGCTGTTTTTT

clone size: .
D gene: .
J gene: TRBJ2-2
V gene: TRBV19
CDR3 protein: CASSIGQVAGELFF
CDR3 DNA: TGTGCCAGTAGTATTGGCCAGGTCGCCGGGGAGCTGTTTTTT

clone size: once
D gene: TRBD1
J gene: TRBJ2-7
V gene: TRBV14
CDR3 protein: CASSPSTGPYEQYF
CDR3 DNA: TGTGCCAGCAGCCCTTCGACAGGGCCCTACGAGCAGTACTTC

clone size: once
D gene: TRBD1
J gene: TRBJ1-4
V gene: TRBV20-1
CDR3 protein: CSARTGEKLFF
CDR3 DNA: TGCAGTGCCCGGACAGGAGAAAAACTGTTTTTT

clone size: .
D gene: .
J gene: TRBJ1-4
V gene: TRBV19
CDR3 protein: CASSGGLGNEKLFF
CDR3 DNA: TGTGCCAGTAGTGGGGGGTTGGGTAATGAAAAACTGTTTTTT

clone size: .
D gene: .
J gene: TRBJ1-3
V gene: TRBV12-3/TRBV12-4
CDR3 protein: CASSLASGNTIYF
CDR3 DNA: TGTGCCAGCAGTTTGGCTAGTGGAAACACCATATATTTT

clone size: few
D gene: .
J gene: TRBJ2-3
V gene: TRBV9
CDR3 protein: CASSVSDWPISTQYF
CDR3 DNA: TGTGCCAGCAGCGTTTCGGACTGGCCCATTAGCACGCAGTATTTT

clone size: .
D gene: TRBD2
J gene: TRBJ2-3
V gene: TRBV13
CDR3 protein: CASSSRTSGRNTQYF
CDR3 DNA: TGTGCCAGCAGCTCGAGGACTAGCGGGAGGAATACGCAGTATTTT

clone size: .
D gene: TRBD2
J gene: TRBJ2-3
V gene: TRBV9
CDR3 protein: CASSAGTSLTDTQYF
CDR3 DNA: TGTGCCAGCAGCGCCGGGACTAGCCTAACAGATACGCAGTATTTT